This T cell receptor beta chain was captured by sequencing in a study of T cell changes during pregnancy in multiple sclerosis. This clone was counted once. The CDR3 has 12 amino acids. The germline V gene has CDR1 KGHSY and CDR2 FQNENV. The germline V and J ends were trimmed by 4 bases and 4 bases, with 7 bases remaining between them. Sequencing used immunoSEQ multiplex PCR; TCRdb keeps in-frame clones, though not all of them. Here the sample spans 38,000 or so clones, less than 95% being singletons. The sequence came from a female donor with multiple sclerosis, enrolled in a pregnancy study. The input for sequencing was CD4+ T cells from peripheral blood mononuclear cells, taken in the second trimester of pregnancy. The genes are TRBV16 and TRBJ1-2, with D unclear. CDR3 sequence: CASSPNPYGYTF. Here the CDR3 DNA reads TGTGCCAGCAGCCCAAATCCCTATGGCTACACCTTC.